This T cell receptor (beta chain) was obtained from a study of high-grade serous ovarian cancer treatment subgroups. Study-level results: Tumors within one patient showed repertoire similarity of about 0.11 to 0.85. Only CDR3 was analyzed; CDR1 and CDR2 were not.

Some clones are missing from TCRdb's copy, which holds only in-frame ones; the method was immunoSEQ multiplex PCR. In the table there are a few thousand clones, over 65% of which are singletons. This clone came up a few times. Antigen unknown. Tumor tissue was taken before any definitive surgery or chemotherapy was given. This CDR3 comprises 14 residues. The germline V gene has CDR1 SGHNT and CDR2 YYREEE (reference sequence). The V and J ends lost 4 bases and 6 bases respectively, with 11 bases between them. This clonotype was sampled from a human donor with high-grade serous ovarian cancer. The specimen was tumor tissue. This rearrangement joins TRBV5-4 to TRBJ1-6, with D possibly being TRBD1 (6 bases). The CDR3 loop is CASSMTGGNSPLHF. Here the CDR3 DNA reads TGTGCCAGCAGCATGACAGGTGGTAATTCACCCCTCCACTTT. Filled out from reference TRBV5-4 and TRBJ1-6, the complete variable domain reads ETGVTQSPTHLIKTRGQQVTLRCSSQSGHNTVSWYQQALGQGPQFIFQYYREEENGRGNFPPRFSGLQFPNYSSELNVNALELDDSALYLCASSMTGGNSPLHFGNGTRLTVT.